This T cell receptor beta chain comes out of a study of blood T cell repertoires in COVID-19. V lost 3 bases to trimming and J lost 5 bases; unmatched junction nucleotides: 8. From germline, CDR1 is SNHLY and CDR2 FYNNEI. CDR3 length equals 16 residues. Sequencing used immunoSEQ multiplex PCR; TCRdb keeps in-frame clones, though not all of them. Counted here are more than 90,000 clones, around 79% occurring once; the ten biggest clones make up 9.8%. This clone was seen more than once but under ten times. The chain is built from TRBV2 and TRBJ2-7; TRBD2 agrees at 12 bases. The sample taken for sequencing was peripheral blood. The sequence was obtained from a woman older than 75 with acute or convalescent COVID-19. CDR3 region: CASSETSGRILDEQYF. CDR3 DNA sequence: TGTGCCAGCAGTGAGACTAGCGGGAGAATCCTCGACGAGCAGTACTTC.